This TCR beta chain was sequenced during a study of regulatory T cells in long-lasting Graves disease. General observations from the study: Shared public clonotypes totalled around 2,900 in persistent patients, compared with some 920 in new patients. When disease was persistent, TRBV28, TRBJ1-2 and TRBJ2-5 were the favored segments.

This clonotype appeared many times. Its antigen is undetermined. In germline, CDR1 is MDHEN, CDR2 SYDVKM. Trimming removed 2 bases at V and 0 bases at J, with 16 bases between. CDR3 length: 18 residues. Time point here: persistent/refractory GD, antithyroid drugs over 5 years with positive TRAb. The TCR library was made from RNA extracted from PBMCs. In building TCR beta libraries, iRepertoire HTBI primers were used together with Arm-PCR of CDR3 regions. In the authors' methods: Overall, samples carried more than 55 TRBV and around 13 TRBJ segments. One entry per CDR3 protein results from TCRdb running MiXCR on the multiplex PCR reads. These V and J calls rely on TCRdb rather than the paper's analysis. This table has roughly 470,000 distinct CDR3 sequences, less than 25% appearing once.

Here the sequenced sample was peripheral blood mononuclear cells (PBMCs), taken when the disease was refractory, from a patient treated with antithyroid drugs. The TCR originated in a female donor with Graves disease. The V and J genes are TRBV28 and TRBJ1-4, with D perhaps TRBD1 (5 bases). The CDR3 DNA is TGTGCCAGCAGTTTAAAGGGGACTTTTAGGGCAACTAATGAAAAACTGTTTTTT. Translating gives CASSLKGTFRATNEKLFF.